The rows below give T cell receptor beta chains drawn from one sample of a study of OX40 agonist ivuxolimab in advanced cancers. Clones were sequenced by immunoSEQ multiplex PCR, and TCRdb holds only the in-frame ones, with some missing. The top ten clones hold roughly 58% of a sample with approximately 34,000 clones, around 90% of them seen once. Sequences were derived from CD4+ or CD8+ T cells sorted from blood, sampled in a trial of the OX40 agonist ivuxolimab. The receptors were gathered from an adult with an advanced solid tumor such as melanoma, head and neck, liver or kidney cancer. Each CDR3 is given with its conserved first and last residue. D genes are given only for firm matches. Part of the rows lack a size; the others show once, few, many or a class for expanded clones.

V	size	J	D	DNA	CDR3
TRBV11-2	.	TRBJ2-7	TRBD1	TGTGCCAGCAGCTTTTGGTCCCGTGAGGACAGGGTATACGAGCAGTACTTC	CASSFWSREDRVYEQYF
TRBV10-2	.	TRBJ1-2	TRBD1	TGCGCCAGCAGTGAGTCGACAGGGCGGCATCGCTACACCTTC	CASSESTGRHRYTF
TRBV29-1	once	TRBJ2-7	.	TGCAGCGTTGCTCACAGGGGAGGGTACGAGCAGTACTTC	CSVAHRGGYEQYF
TRBV28	.	TRBJ2-5	TRBD1	TGTGCCAGCAAGACCCTCGACAGGGGACAGTACTTC	CASKTLDRGQYF
TRBV28	.	TRBJ1-1	TRBD1	TGTGCCGGACGGGACAGGGGGGCTGAAGCTTTCTTT	CAGRDRGAEAFF
TRBV5-6	.	TRBJ2-5	TRBD2	TGTGCCAGCAGCTCCACGGGGGGGCGAAGTGAGACCCAGTACTTC	CASSSTGGRSETQYF
TRBV7-9	.	TRBJ1-1	.	TGTGCCAGCACCTCGGGACCGCAGAACACTGAAGCTTTCTTT	CASTSGPQNTEAFF
TRBV6-5	.	TRBJ2-7	TRBD2	TGTGCCAGCCGGGGGGGTTACGAGCAGTACTTC	CASRGGYEQYF
TRBV5-1	.	TRBJ1-1	TRBD1	TGCGCCAGCAGCCCGACAGGGTGGATGAACACTGAAGCTTTCTTT	CASSPTGWMNTEAFF
TRBV4-1	few	TRBJ1-6	TRBD1	TGCGCCAGCAGCCCAACCCTGGGACAGCCCTTCCACTTT	CASSPTLGQPFHF
TRBV2	.	TRBJ2-1	TRBD1	TGTGCCACCCCCCAGGGGGATGAGCAGTTCTTC	CATPQGDEQFF
TRBV4-2	.	TRBJ1-5	.	TGTGCCAGCAGCCAAGTTCAGGACGGCCTCGGGCCCCAGCATTTT	CASSQVQDGLGPQHF
TRBV9	.	TRBJ2-2	TRBD2	TGTGCCAGCAGCGTATCGGTTAGCGGGGCAATCGGGGAGCTGTTTTTT	CASSVSVSGAIGELFF
TRBV29-1	.	TRBJ2-2	.	TGCAGCGCCCGAGTAAATCATGAGGGCTACCCTAACACCGGGGAGCTGTTTTTT	CSARVNHEGYPNTGELFF
TRBV6-1	.	TRBJ2-7	.	TGTGCCAGCAGTGGAGGGTTATTTTCCTACGAGCAGTACTTC	CASSGGLFSYEQYF
TRBV4-2	.	TRBJ2-7	.	TGTGCCAGCAGCGACCGGGACCGTTACTACGAGCAGTACTTC	CASSDRDRYYEQYF
TRBV12-5	once	TRBJ1-4	.	TGTGCTAGTGTTCCCGGGGACGAGGCTAATGAAAAACTGTTTTTT	CASVPGDEANEKLFF
TRBV7-2	.	TRBJ1-5	.	TGTGCCAGCAGCTTGGACAACACGGGTGGGCCCCAGCATTTT	CASSLDNTGGPQHF
TRBV28	.	TRBJ1-6	.	TGTGCCAGCAGTTCTCCCAACACAGGGCCCCATAATTCACCCCTCCACTTT	CASSSPNTGPHNSPLHF
TRBV11-3	.	TRBJ2-2	.	TGTGCCAGCACCGGGGCCACCGGGGAGCTGTTTTTT	CASTGATGELFF
TRBV6-5	.	TRBJ2-7	TRBD1	TGTGCCAGCAGTTACGAGACAGGGACCGAGCAGTACTTC	CASSYETGTEQYF
TRBV11-2	.	TRBJ2-1	TRBD2	TGTGCCAGCAGCTTAGATTTCGGGGGGGGCTCCTACAATGAGCAGTTCTTC	CASSLDFGGGSYNEQFF
TRBV13	.	TRBJ2-7	.	TGTGCCAGCAGCCCCCATCCGGGGAACTACGAGCAGTACTTC	CASSPHPGNYEQYF
TRBV7-2	.	TRBJ2-7	TRBD1	TGTGCCAGCAGCTTAGCCCAAGGGACAGAGGTCTACGAGCAGTACTTC	CASSLAQGTEVYEQYF
TRBV4-1	.	TRBJ2-1	.	TGCGCCAGCAAAGGGGCTGGGGAGCAGTTCTTC	CASKGAGEQFF
TRBV4-3	.	TRBJ2-7	TRBD2	TGCGCCAGCAGCAACGCCGGGGGGGGAATTTACGAGCAGTACTTC	CASSNAGGGIYEQYF
TRBV27	.	TRBJ1-4	TRBD1	TGTGCCAGCAGTTTATGGACAGGGGGCGATGAAAAACTGTTTTTT	CASSLWTGGDEKLFF
TRBV13	few	TRBJ1-1	.	TGTGCCAGCAGCTCTCGACGGGACCCGATGAACACTGAAGCTTTCTTT	CASSSRRDPMNTEAFF
TRBV5-6	.	TRBJ2-1	TRBD2	TGTGCCAGCAACAACAACGTAGCGGGGGGGATTCATGAGCAGTTCTTC	CASNNNVAGGIHEQFF
TRBV13	.	TRBJ1-5	.	TGTGCCAGCAGCTTCAGGGGCGTCAATCAGCCCCAGCATTTT	CASSFRGVNQPQHF
TRBV5-1	.	TRBJ2-7	.	TGCGCCAGCAGCCTGGGAACGGGGTACTACGAGCAGTACTTC	CASSLGTGYYEQYF
TRBV9	.	TRBJ2-2	TRBD1	TGTGCCAGCACCCCAGGGGGGAACACCGGGGAGCTGTTTTTT	CASTPGGNTGELFF
TRBV7-2	.	TRBJ2-3	.	TGTGCCAGCAGCTTAAAGGCGGACTCAAGCACAGATACGCAGTATTTT	CASSLKADSSTDTQYF
TRBV7-9	.	TRBJ2-7	.	TGTGCCAGCAGCTTAGAACAGGATACACCCTACGAGCAGTACTTC	CASSLEQDTPYEQYF
TRBV19	.	TRBJ2-6	.	TGTGCCAGTAGTATGGCCCCCGGGATCTCTGGGGCCAACGTCCTGACTTTC	CASSMAPGISGANVLTF
TRBV30	.	TRBJ2-7	.	TGTGCCTGGAGTGTACAGGACAGCTCCTACGAGCAGTACTTC	CAWSVQDSSYEQYF
TRBV5-1	.	TRBJ2-7	TRBD1	TGCGCCAGCAGCTTGTACGGGACAGGGCCCTACGAGCAGTACTTC	CASSLYGTGPYEQYF
TRBV4-3	.	TRBJ2-7	TRBD1	TGCGCCAGCAGCCAAGTTTGGATAGGGGGCGTCGAGCAGTACTTC	CASSQVWIGGVEQYF
TRBV7-9	.	TRBJ1-2	.	TGTGCCAGCAGCTTAACCGAGGACCTCTATGGCTACACCTTC	CASSLTEDLYGYTF
TRBV28	.	TRBJ2-7	.	TGTGCCAGCAGTTCTGCAGGGAGTTCCTACGAGCAGTACTTC	CASSSAGSSYEQYF
TRBV5-1	.	TRBJ2-5	.	TGCGCCAGCAGCTTGGCCAGGGGAATACAAGAGACCCAGTACTTC	CASSLARGIQETQYF